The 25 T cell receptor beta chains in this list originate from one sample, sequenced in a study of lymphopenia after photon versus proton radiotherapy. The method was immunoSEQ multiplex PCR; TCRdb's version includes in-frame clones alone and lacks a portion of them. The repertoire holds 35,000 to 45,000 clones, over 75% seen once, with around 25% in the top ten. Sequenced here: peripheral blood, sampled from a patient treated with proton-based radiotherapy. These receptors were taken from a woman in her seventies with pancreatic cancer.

The CDR3 sequence is CASSLGVGEKLFF. The CDR3 DNA is TGTGCCAGCAGCTTAGGGGTCGGGGAAAAACTGTTTTTT. The chain has TRBV7-8 and TRBJ1-4, with D uncertain. In germline, CDR1 is SGHVS, CDR2 FQNEAQ. The CDR3 is 13 residues long. V was shortened by 1 base and J by 8 bases, with 8 bases between the two germline ends.

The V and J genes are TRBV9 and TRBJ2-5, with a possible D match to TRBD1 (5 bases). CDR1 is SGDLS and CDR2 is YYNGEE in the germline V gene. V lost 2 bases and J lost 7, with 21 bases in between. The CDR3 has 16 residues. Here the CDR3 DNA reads TGTGCCAGCAGCGTCTCGAGTGACGCCCTTCAGGGGACCCAGTACTTC. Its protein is CASSVSSDALQGTQYF.

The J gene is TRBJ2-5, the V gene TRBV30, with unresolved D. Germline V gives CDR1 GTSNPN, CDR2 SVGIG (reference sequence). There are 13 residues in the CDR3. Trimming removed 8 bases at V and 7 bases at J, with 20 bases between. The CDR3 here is CALRSQPYGTQYF. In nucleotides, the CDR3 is TGTGCCCTGCGTAGTCAGCCTTATGGGACCCAGTACTTC.

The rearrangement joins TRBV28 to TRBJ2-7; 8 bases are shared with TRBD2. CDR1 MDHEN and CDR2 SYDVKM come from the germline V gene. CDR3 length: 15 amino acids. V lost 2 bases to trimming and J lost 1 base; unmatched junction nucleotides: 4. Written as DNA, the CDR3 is TGTGCCAGCAGTTTAAAGACTAGCGAATCCTACGAGCAGTACTTC. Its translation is CASSLKTSESYEQYF.

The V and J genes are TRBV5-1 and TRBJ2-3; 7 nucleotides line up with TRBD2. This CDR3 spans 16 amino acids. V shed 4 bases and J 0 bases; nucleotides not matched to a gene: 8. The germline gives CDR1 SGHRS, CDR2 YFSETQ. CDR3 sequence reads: CASSARVAGSTDTQYF. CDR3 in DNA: TGCGCCAGCAGCGCCCGGGTAGCGGGCAGCACAGATACGCAGTATTTT.

The CDR3 DNA is TGTGCCAGCAGCCCCGTGAGACAACCCAGGGGGTACGAGCAGTACTTC. Residues: CASSPVRQPRGYEQYF. The V and J genes are TRBV28 and TRBJ2-7, with TRBD1 identical over 7 bases. CDR3 length: 16 residues. Germline V gene data show CDR1 as MDHEN and CDR2 as SYDVKM. V lost 6 bases to trimming and J lost 4 bases; unmatched junction nucleotides: 15. Based on the CDR3 plus reference TRBV28 and TRBJ2-7, the full variable domain is DVKVTQSSRYLVKRTGEKVFLECVQDMDHENMFWYRQDPGLGLRLIYFSYDVKMKEKGDIPEGYSVSREKKERFSLILESASTNQTSMYLCASSPVRQPRGYEQYFGPGTRLTVT.

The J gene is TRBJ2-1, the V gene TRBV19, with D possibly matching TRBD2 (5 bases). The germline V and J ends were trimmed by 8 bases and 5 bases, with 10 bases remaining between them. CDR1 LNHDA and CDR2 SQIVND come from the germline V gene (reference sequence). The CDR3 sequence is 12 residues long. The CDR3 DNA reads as TGTGCCAGTCGTCCTAGCAACAATGAGCAGTTCTTC. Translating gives CASRPSNNEQFF.

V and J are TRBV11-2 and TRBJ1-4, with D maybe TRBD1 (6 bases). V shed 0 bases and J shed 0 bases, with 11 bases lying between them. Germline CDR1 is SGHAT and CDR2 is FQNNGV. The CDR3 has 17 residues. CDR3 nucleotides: TGTGCCAGCAGCTTAGAAGGGGGATCGGCAACTAATGAAAAACTGTTTTTT. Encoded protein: CASSLEGGSATNEKLFF.

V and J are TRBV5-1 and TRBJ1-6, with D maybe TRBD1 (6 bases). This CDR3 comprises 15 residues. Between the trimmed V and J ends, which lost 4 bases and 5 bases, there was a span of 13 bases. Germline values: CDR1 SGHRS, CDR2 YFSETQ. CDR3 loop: CASSRTDPNNSPLHF. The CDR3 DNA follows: TGCGCCAGCAGCCGGACAGACCCCAATAATTCACCCCTCCACTTT.

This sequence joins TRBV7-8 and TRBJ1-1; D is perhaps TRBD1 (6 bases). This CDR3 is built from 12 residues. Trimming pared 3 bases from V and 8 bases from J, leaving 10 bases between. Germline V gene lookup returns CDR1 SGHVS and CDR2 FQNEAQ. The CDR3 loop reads CASSFGGPEAFF. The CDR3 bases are TGTGCCAGCAGCTTTGGGGGCCCCGAAGCTTTCTTT.

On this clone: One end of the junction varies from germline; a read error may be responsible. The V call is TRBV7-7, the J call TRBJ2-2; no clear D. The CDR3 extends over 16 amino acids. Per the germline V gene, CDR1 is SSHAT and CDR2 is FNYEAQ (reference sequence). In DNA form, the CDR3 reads TGTGCTAGCAGCTCAGTGGGAATAGCGAACACCGGGGAGCTGTTTTTT. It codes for CASSSVGIANTGELFF. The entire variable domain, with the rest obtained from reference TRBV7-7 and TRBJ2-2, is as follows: GAGVSQSPRYKVTKRGQDVTLRCDPISSHATLYWYQQALGQGPEFLTYFNYEAQPDKSGLPSDRFSAERPEGSISTLTIQRTEQRDSAMYRCASSSVGIANTGELFFGEGSRLTVL.

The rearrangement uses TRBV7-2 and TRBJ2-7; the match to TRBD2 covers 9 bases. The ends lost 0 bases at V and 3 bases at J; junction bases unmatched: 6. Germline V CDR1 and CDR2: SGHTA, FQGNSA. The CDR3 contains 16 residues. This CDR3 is CASSLAGLAGNYEQYF. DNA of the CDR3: TGTGCCAGCAGCTTAGCGGGGCTAGCGGGAAACTACGAGCAGTACTTC.

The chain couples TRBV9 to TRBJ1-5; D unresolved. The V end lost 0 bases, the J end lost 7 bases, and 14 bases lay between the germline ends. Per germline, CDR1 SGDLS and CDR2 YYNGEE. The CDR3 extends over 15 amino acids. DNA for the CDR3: TGTGCCAGCAGCGTAGGGGGAAGGGAGGAACAGCCCCAGCATTTT. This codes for CASSVGGREEQPQHF.

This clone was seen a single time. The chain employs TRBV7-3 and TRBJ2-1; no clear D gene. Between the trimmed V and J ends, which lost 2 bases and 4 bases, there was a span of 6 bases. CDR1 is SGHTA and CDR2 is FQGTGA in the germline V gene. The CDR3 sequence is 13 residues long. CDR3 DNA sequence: TGTGCCAGCAGCTTAGAACCTTACAATGAGCAGTTCTTC. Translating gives CASSLEPYNEQFF.

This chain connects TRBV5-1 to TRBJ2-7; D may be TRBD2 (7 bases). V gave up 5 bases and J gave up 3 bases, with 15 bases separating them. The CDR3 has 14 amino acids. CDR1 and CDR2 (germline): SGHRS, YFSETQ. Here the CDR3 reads CASRRGGPDYEQYF. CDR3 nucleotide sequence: TGCGCCAGCAGGAGGGGGGGGCCCGACTACGAGCAGTACTTC. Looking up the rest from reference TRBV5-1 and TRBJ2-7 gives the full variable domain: KAGVTQTPRYLIKTRGQQVTLSCSPISGHRSVSWYQQTPGQGLQFLFEYFSETQRNKGNFPGRFSGRQFSNSRSEMNVSTLELGDSALYLCASRRGGPDYEQYFGPGTRLTVT.

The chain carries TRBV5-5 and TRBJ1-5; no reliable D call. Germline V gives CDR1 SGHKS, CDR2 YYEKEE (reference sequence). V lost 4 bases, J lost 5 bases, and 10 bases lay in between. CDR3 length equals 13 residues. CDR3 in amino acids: CASSPEYDQPQHF. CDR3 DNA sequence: TGTGCCAGCAGCCCCGAATACGATCAGCCCCAGCATTTT.

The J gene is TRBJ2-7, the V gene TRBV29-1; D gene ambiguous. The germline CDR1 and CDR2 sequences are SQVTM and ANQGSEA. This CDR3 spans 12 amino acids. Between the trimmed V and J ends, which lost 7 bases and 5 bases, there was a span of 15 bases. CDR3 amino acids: CSARRPGDEQYF. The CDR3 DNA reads TGCAGCGCCCGCCGCCCGGGTGACGAGCAGTACTTC.

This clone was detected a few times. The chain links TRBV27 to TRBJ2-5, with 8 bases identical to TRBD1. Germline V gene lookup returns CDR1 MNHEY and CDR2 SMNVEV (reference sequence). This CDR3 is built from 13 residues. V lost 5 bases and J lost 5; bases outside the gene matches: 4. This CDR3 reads CASSKDRGETQYF. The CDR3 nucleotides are TGTGCCAGCAGTAAAGACAGGGGCGAGACCCAGTACTTC.

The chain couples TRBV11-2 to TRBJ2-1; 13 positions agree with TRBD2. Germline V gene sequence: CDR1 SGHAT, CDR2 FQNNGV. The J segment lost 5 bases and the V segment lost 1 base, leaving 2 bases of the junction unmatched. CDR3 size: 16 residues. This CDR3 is CASSLGTSGRNNEQFF. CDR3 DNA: TGTGCCAGCAGCTTAGGGACTAGCGGGAGAAACAATGAGCAGTTCTTC.

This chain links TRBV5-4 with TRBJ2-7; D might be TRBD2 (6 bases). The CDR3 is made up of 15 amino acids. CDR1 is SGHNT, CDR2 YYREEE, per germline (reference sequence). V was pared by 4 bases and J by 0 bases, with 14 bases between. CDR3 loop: CASSVGTLSSYEQYF. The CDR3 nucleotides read TGTGCCAGCAGCGTCGGGACTCTGAGCTCCTACGAGCAGTACTTC.

The CDR3 sequence is CASSLAGVRYGYTF. The CDR3 DNA reads as TGTGCCAGCAGCTTGGCCGGCGTCCGGTATGGCTACACCTTC. The chain has TRBV5-4 and TRBJ1-2, with D unresolved. Trimming left V 0 bases short and J 5 bases short, with 11 bases between. The CDR3 loop spans 14 amino acids. The V gene's germline CDR1 is SGHNT and CDR2 YYREEE (reference sequence).

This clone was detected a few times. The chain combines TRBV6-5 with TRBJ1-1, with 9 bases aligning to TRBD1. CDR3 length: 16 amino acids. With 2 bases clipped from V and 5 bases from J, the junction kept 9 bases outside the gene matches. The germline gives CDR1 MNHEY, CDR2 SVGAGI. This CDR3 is CASSYRGTGGQTEAFF. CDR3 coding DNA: TGTGCCAGCAGTTACAGGGGAACAGGGGGCCAAACTGAAGCTTTCTTT.

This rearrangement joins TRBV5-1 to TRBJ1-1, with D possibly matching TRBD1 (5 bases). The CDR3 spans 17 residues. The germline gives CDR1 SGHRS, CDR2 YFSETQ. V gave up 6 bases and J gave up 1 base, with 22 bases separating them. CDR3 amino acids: CASTPGGTGVTNTEAFF. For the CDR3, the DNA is TGCGCCAGCACTCCGGGAGGAACAGGTGTCACGAACACTGAAGCTTTCTTT.

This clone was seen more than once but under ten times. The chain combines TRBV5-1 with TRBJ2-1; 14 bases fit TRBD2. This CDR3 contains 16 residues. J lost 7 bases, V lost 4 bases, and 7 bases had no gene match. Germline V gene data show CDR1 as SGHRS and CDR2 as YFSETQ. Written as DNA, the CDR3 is TGCGCCAGCAGCCCGGGACTAGCGGGAGACTATAATGAGCAGTTCTTC. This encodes CASSPGLAGDYNEQFF.

The CDR3: CASGRRAYNEQFF. For the CDR3, the DNA is TGTGCCAGCGGACGCCGGGCCTACAATGAGCAGTTCTTC. The chain is built from TRBV28 and TRBJ2-1; D remains ambiguous. Trimming stripped 8 bases from V and 2 bases from J, with 10 bases between. The CDR3 consists of 13 residues. Per germline, CDR1 MDHEN and CDR2 SYDVKM.